This TCR beta chain was observed in a study of blood T cell repertoires in COVID-19. Using immunoSEQ multiplex PCR, the repertoire was profiled, and TCRdb retains in-frame clones only, with some absent. The sample lists 60,000 to 95,000 clones; roughly 70% were seen once. Material: peripheral blood. This receptor was obtained from a human donor with acute or convalescent COVID-19. The donor label of this sample is uncertain.

In nucleotides, the CDR3 is TGTGCCAGCAGCCAAGCTACAGGGGGCTATGGCTACACCTTC. This sequence encodes CASSQATGGYGYTF. The chain recombines TRBV7-9 with TRBJ1-2; 8 positions match TRBD1. This CDR3 comprises 14 residues. Germline V gene lookup returns CDR1 SEHNR and CDR2 FQNEAQ (reference sequence). After removal of 5 bases from V and 4 bases from J, the junction contained 6 bases not matched to a gene.